The T cell receptor beta chain described here comes from a study of beta chain features in type 1 diabetes. Study as a whole: The patients were much like the healthy donors in age, gender and cell yields. Across all samples, about 110,000,000 sorted cells were examined. Study results and limitations: Across all four CD4+ subsets, people with type 1 diabetes showed modestly shorter TCRB CDR3s. Type 1 diabetes patients showed fewer insertions and more deletions at VDJ junctions.

Looked up from germline, CDR1 is SNHLY and CDR2 is FYNNEI. V lost 3 bases and J lost 4; bases outside the gene matches: 9. The length of the CDR3 is 16 residues. TCRB transcripts that were expressed got sequenced, as all of the isolated RNA had been reverse transcribed. The method was immunoSEQ multiplex PCR; TCRdb's version includes in-frame clones alone and lacks a portion of them. The repertoire holds 95,000 to 150,000 clones, with approximately 15% as singletons. This clone has just a few counts. The antigen remains undetermined. The chain employs TRBV2 and TRBJ2-3, with TRBD1 matching over 8 bases. The clonotype comes from a man younger than 35 with type 1 diabetes. Sequenced sample: central memory CD4+ T cells from blood. This CDR3 is CASSDPAGGQADTQYF. The CDR3 DNA reads as TGTGCCAGCAGTGACCCCGCAGGGGGCCAGGCAGATACGCAGTATTTT.